These 23 T cell receptor beta chains came from one sample sequenced in a study of blood T cell repertoires in COVID-19. Clones were read by immunoSEQ multiplex PCR, and TCRdb kept only the in-frame ones, dropping some. The repertoire holds fewer than 200,000 clones, with over 80% as singletons. The sequencing input was peripheral blood. Receptors originate from a man aged 30-40 years with COVID-19, enrolled during active disease.

With respect to this clone: A much larger clone is a single base away; this may be a read error. Other DNA sequences in this sample translate to the same CDR3. The rearrangement links TRBV5-6 to TRBJ2-7, with 8 positions matching TRBD2. The V gene end was trimmed by 8 bases and the J gene end by 3 bases; junction bases not matched to a gene: 13. This CDR3 comprises 15 residues. The germline V gene has CDR1 SGHDT and CDR2 YYEEEE. The CDR3 protein is CASSPAGLGGYEQYF. Here the CDR3 DNA reads TGTGCCAGTAGCCCGGCGGGACTAGGAGGCTACGAGCAGTACTTC.

V and J are TRBV30 and TRBJ2-1; 9 bases align to TRBD1. The CDR3 covers 13 residues. With V trimmed by 4 bases and J by 7 bases, 5 bases remained unmatched. Germline V gene lookup returns CDR1 GTSNPN and CDR2 SVGIG (reference sequence). The CDR3 is CAWNRGLDNEQFF. Here the CDR3 DNA reads TGTGCCTGGAACAGGGGGCTAGATAATGAGCAGTTCTTC. The variable domain in full, with the rest retrieved from reference TRBV30 and TRBJ2-1, is SQTIHQWPATLVQPVGSPLSLECTVEGTSNPNLYWYRQAAGRGLQLLFYSVGIGQISSEVPQNLSASRPQDRQFILSSKKLLLSDSGFYLCAWNRGLDNEQFFGPGTRLTVL.

The chain has TRBV7-8 and TRBJ2-3; perhaps TRBD2 as D (5 bases). CDR1 is SGHVS and CDR2 is FQNEAQ in the germline V gene. V dropped 5 bases and J dropped 0 bases, with 18 bases sitting between them. There are 17 residues in the CDR3. The DNA of the CDR3 is TGTGCCAGCAGCGCCGGACTGAGCACCCGAAGCACAGATACGCAGTATTTT. Translated, it gives CASSAGLSTRSTDTQYF.

This sequence joins TRBV5-1 and TRBJ2-7, with 10 bases fitting TRBD2. V lost 3 bases and J lost 4; bases outside the gene matches: 19. This CDR3 spans 19 amino acids. CDR1 and CDR2 (germline): SGHRS, YFSETQ. The CDR3: CASSSPFGGAGLASYEQYF. DNA for the CDR3: TGCGCCAGCAGCTCCCCCTTTGGGGGCGCGGGACTAGCGTCATACGAGCAGTACTTC.

This clone was seen a single time. The J gene is TRBJ2-2, the V gene TRBV18; D perhaps matches TRBD1 (5 bases). Germline assignment: CDR1 KGHSH and CDR2 LQKENI. Trimming removed 2 bases from V and 3 bases from J, with 13 bases in between. CDR3 length: 16 amino acids. CDR3 bases: TGTGCCAGCTCACCATATCTGGGGCAGGACACCGGGGAGCTGTTTTTT. Its translation is CASSPYLGQDTGELFF.

This clone was recorded only once. The chain combines TRBV29-1 with TRBJ2-1, with D possibly matching TRBD1 (6 bases). The CDR3 loop spans 12 amino acids. Trimming cost V 7 bases and J 7 bases, with 14 bases left between them. Germline CDR1 and CDR2: SQVTM and ANQGSEA. This CDR3 reads CSGGQGPNEQFF. The CDR3 nucleotides are TGCAGCGGGGGGCAGGGGCCTAATGAGCAGTTCTTC.

This clone was detected only once. CDR3 in amino acids: CASSRRPTSGTSYNEQFF. The CDR3 coding sequence is TGTGCCAGCAGCCGTCGCCCGACTAGCGGGACGTCCTACAATGAGCAGTTCTTC. V usage is TRBV7-2 and J usage is TRBJ2-1; 11 bases align to TRBD2. The ends lost 5 bases at V and 1 base at J; junction bases unmatched: 10. The CDR3 length is 18 residues. The germline CDR1 and CDR2 sequences are SGHTA and FQGNSA.

The J gene is TRBJ1-1, the V gene TRBV7-3; 7 bases align to TRBD1. Germline V gene data show CDR1 as SGHTA and CDR2 as FQGTGA. The junction had 4 bases not matched to a gene; V was cut back by 5 bases and J by 1 base. The CDR3 covers 14 residues. CDR3 nucleotides: TGTGCCAGCAGCCCCGGGACAGCGAACACTGAAGCTTTCTTT. This translates into CASSPGTANTEAFF.

The chain recombines TRBV4-1 with TRBJ2-3; the match to TRBD2 covers 8 bases. The CDR3 is made up of 19 amino acids. The V gene's germline CDR1 is MGHRA and CDR2 YSYEKL. With 3 bases clipped from V and 4 bases from J, the junction kept 18 bases outside the gene matches. The CDR3 reads CASSQPSGTRTGGADTQYF. The CDR3 nucleotides are TGCGCCAGCAGCCAGCCTTCCGGGACTAGGACCGGGGGGGCAGATACGCAGTATTTT.

The chain combines TRBV10-2 with TRBJ2-1; D remains unclear. Germline lookup yields CDR1 WSHSY and CDR2 SAAADI. The ends were cut back, 6 bases at V and 4 bases at J, with 19 bases in the middle. The CDR3 covers 16 residues. The CDR3 reads CASRRHGYILYNEQFF. The CDR3 DNA sequence: TGCGCCAGCAGGAGGCACGGCTACATCCTTTACAATGAGCAGTTCTTC.

V usage is TRBV7-2 and J usage is TRBJ1-1, with D perhaps TRBD1 (5 bases). This CDR3 comprises 12 residues. V lost 6 bases and J 6 bases, leaving 11 bases between the germline ends. In germline, CDR1 is SGHTA, CDR2 FQGNSA. The CDR3 is CASRQGGAEAFF. The CDR3 DNA follows: TGTGCCAGCAGGCAAGGAGGGGCTGAAGCTTTCTTT.

The V gene is TRBV19, the J gene TRBJ2-2; a weak D match, TRBD1 (6 bases). This CDR3 is built from 16 residues. CDR1 is LNHDA, CDR2 SQIVND, per germline (reference sequence). The V end was cut by 5 bases, the J end by 2 bases, with 15 bases between. The CDR3 here is CASSFFRDINTGELFF. The CDR3, as DNA: TGTGCCAGTAGTTTTTTTAGGGACATAAACACCGGGGAGCTGTTTTTT.

The chain is built from TRBV4-2 and TRBJ2-7, with D possibly being TRBD2 (6 bases). Trimming pared 0 bases from V and 2 bases from J, leaving 14 bases between. Germline assignment: CDR1 LGHNA and CDR2 YNFKEQ. The CDR3 runs 16 residues. CDR3 sequence reads: CASSQDWSSGAYEQYF. CDR3 bases: TGTGCCAGCAGCCAAGATTGGAGTAGCGGAGCCTACGAGCAGTACTTC.

The chain combines TRBV2 with TRBJ2-7; 8 bases align to TRBD1. Looked up from germline, CDR1 is SNHLY and CDR2 is FYNNEI. The CDR3 covers 14 residues. Trimming removed 6 bases from V and 5 bases from J; junction bases left unmatched: 9. CDR3 sequence: CASSPGQVLHEQYF. CDR3 nucleotides: TGTGCCAGCAGCCCGGGACAGGTTCTACACGAGCAGTACTTC.

The CDR3 region has the DNA TGTGCCAGCAGCTTAGCGCAGGGCTCTGGAAACACCATATATTTT. It yields the protein CASSLAQGSGNTIYF. The chain employs TRBV7-2 and TRBJ1-3; D might be TRBD1 (5 bases). The CDR3 has 15 residues. Germline-derived CDR1 and CDR2 are SGHTA and FQGNSA. V lost 0 bases and J 0 bases, leaving 6 bases between the germline ends. Supplemented by reference TRBV7-2 and TRBJ1-3, the full variable domain reads GAGVSQSPSNKVTEKGKDVELRCDPISGHTALYWYRQSLGQGLEFLIYFQGNSAPDKSGLPSDRFSAERTGGSVSTLTIQRTQQEDSAVYLCASSLAQGSGNTIYFGEGSWLTVV.

The rearrangement joins TRBV4-3 to TRBJ2-3; weak D call: TRBD1 (6 bases). The germline V gene has CDR1 LGHNA and CDR2 YSLEER. With 1 base removed from V and 1 base from J, the gap between germline ends came to 15 bases. The CDR3 contains 17 residues. The CDR3 DNA reads TGCGCCAGCAGCCAAGCCCACGCTGGGGGCGGCACAGATACGCAGTATTTT. It is translated as CASSQAHAGGGTDTQYF.

The J gene is TRBJ1-5, the V gene TRBV4-1; 9 nucleotides agree with TRBD1. Germline trimming cut 2 bases from V and 4 bases from J; bases unmatched to any gene: 6. The CDR3 is made up of 16 amino acids. Germline CDR1 and CDR2: MGHRA and YSYEKL. The DNA for the CDR3 is TGCGCCAGCAGCCAATCGGGACAGGGTAGGAATCAGCCCCAGCATTTT. Protein product: CASSQSGQGRNQPQHF.

This clone was detected a few times. The germline gene is not matched at one end of the junction; a read error may be the cause. V is TRBV7-3 and J is TRBJ2-1, with D possibly being TRBD2 (6 bases). CDR1 and CDR2 from the germline V gene are SGHTA and FQGTGA. CDR3 length: 16 residues. The CDR3 here is CASSLMGTLSHNEQFF. CDR3 DNA: TGTGCCAGCAGCTTAATGGGGACTCTCTCCCACAATGAGCAGTTCTTC. Looking up the rest from reference TRBV7-3 and TRBJ2-1 gives the full variable domain: GAGVSQTPSNKVTEKGKYVELRCDPISGHTALYWYRQSLGQGPEFLIYFQGTGAADDSGLPNDRFFAVRPEGSVSTLKIQRTERGDSAVYLCASSLMGTLSHNEQFFGPGTRLTVL.

V usage is TRBV2 and J usage is TRBJ2-7; D gene uncertain. The V and J ends lost 1 base and 2 bases respectively, with 3 bases between them. The CDR3 covers 12 residues. The germline V gene encodes CDR1 SNHLY and CDR2 FYNNEI. The CDR3 nucleotides are TGTGCCAGCAGTGAAGAGCCCTACGAGCAGTACTTC. Protein: CASSEEPYEQYF.

The rearrangement links TRBV29-1 to TRBJ2-7, with D possibly matching TRBD2 (6 bases). The CDR3 contains 14 residues. In germline, CDR1 is SQVTM, CDR2 ANQGSEA. Trimming cost V 3 bases and J 1 base, with 13 bases left between them. DNA for the CDR3: TGCAGCGTTGATCTCGTGGAGGGGTCCTACGAGCAGTACTTC. It codes for CSVDLVEGSYEQYF.

The chain recombines TRBV3-1 (or the pseudogene TRBV3-2) with TRBJ1-1, with D perhaps TRBD1 (5 bases). CDR1 is LGHDT, CDR2 YNNKEL, per germline (reference sequence). There are 14 residues in the CDR3. V lost 4 bases and J 3 bases, leaving 12 bases between the germline ends. The CDR3, as DNA: TGTGCCAGCAGCCCTTGGGGGGGGGACACTGAAGCTTTCTTT. This translates into CASSPWGGDTEAFF.

The V gene is TRBV2, the J gene TRBJ1-4; no reliable D call. The CDR3 has 16 amino acids. V lost 0 bases, J lost 8 bases, and 16 bases lay in between. Germline CDR1 reads SNHLY; CDR2 reads FYNNEI. The DNA for the CDR3 is TGTGCCAGCAGTGAAGCGCTTCTGGCTGGTACGGAAAAACTGTTTTTT. Translated: CASSEALLAGTEKLFF.

The gene calls are TRBV19 and TRBJ2-1; 12 bases line up with TRBD2. The CDR3 covers 21 residues. Per the germline V gene, CDR1 is LNHDA and CDR2 is SQIVND (reference sequence). V lost 0 bases to trimming and J lost 6 bases; unmatched junction nucleotides: 18. The CDR3 protein is CASSIDPWTSGNSCCSNEQFF. The CDR3, as DNA: TGTGCCAGTAGTATAGATCCCTGGACTAGCGGGAATTCCTGTTGTTCCAATGAGCAGTTCTTC.